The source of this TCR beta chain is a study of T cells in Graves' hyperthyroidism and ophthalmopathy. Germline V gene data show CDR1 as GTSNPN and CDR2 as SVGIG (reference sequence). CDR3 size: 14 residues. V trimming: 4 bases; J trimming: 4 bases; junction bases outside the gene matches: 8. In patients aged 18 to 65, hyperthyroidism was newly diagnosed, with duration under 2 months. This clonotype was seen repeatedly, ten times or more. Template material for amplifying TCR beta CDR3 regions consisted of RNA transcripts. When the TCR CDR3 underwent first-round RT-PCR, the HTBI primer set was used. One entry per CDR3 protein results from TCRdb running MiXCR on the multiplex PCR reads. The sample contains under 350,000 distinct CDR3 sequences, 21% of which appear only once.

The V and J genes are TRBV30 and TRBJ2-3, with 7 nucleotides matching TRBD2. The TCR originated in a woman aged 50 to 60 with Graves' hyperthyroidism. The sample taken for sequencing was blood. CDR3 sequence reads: CAWTRTSQADTQYF. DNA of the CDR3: TGTGCCTGGACCAGGACTAGTCAGGCAGATACGCAGTATTTT. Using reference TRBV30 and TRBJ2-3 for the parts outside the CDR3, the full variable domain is SQTIHQWPATLVQPVGSPLSLECTVEGTSNPNLYWYRQAAGRGLQLLFYSVGIGQISSEVPQNLSASRPQDRQFILSSKKLLLSDSGFYLCAWTRTSQADTQYFGPGTRLTVL.